A single sample gave rise to the 6 T cell receptor beta chains below, sequenced in a study of Graves' ophthalmopathy and Graves' hyperthyroidism. CDR3 regions of TCR beta were amplified from RNA transcripts. The first round was an RT-PCR with HTBI primers, and the second round was a multiplex PCR. TCRdb re-analysed the multiplex PCR reads in MiXCR, keeping a single row per CDR3 protein. This table has about 740,000 distinct CDR3 sequences, approximately 40% appearing once. Sequencing was carried out using peripheral blood. These receptors were obtained from an adult man with Graves' ophthalmopathy.

This chain links TRBV29-1 with TRBJ1-4, with no clear D. The CDR3 spans 13 residues. The V gene lost 5 bases and the J gene lost 5 bases, with 12 bases spanning the gap. Germline V CDR1 and CDR2: SQVTM, ANQGSEA. As DNA, the CDR3 is TGCAGCGTTACCCAGGACGGAAATGAAAAACTGTTTTTT. Protein product: CSVTQDGNEKLFF.

This chain links TRBV7-6 with TRBJ1-6; 8 positions agree with TRBD1. The CDR3 totals 15 residues. CDR1 SGHVS and CDR2 FNYEAQ come from the germline V gene. With 5 bases clipped from V and 8 bases from J, the junction kept 8 bases outside the gene matches. The CDR3 loop reads CASSVRDRRDSPLHF. For the CDR3, the DNA is TGTGCCAGCAGCGTTCGGGACAGGAGGGATTCACCCCTCCACTTT.

This clonotype was counted at least ten times. The chain combines TRBV25-1 with TRBJ1-4; D remains unclear. This CDR3 region has 16 residues. Germline V lookup: CDR1 MGHDK, CDR2 SYGVNS. Trimming took off 5 bases at V and 5 bases at J, with 18 bases between the two ends. The DNA for the CDR3 is TGTGCCAGCAGTCGTCCCGGCTTGGTGACCAATGAAAAACTGTTTTTT. Protein sequence: CASSRPGLVTNEKLFF.

The V call is TRBV25-1, the J call TRBJ2-2; the match to TRBD1 covers 7 bases. The CDR3 has 16 residues. The V gene's germline CDR1 is MGHDK and CDR2 SYGVNS. V lost 5 bases and J lost 5; bases outside the gene matches: 11. The CDR3 spells CASSYGSGGFTGELFF. The CDR3 DNA reads as TGTGCCAGCAGTTACGGTTCAGGGGGATTTACCGGGGAGCTGTTTTTT. The full variable domain, with the rest looked up from reference TRBV25-1 and TRBJ2-2, is EADIYQTPRYLVIGTGKKITLECSQTMGHDKMYWYQQDPGMELHLIHYSYGVNSTEKGDLSSESTVSRIRTEHFPLTLESARPSHTSQYLCASSYGSGGFTGELFFGEGSRLTVL.

This clonotype has a count of ten or more. The genes are TRBV20-1 and TRBJ2-7, with no clear D. Per the germline V gene, CDR1 is DFQATT and CDR2 is SNEGSKA (reference sequence). This CDR3 has 12 residues. The V and J ends lost 1 base and 3 bases respectively, with 7 bases between them. CDR3 sequence (DNA): TGCAGTGCTAGAGGAAAGGTCTACGAGCAGTACTTC. Its protein product is CSARGKVYEQYF.

This clonotype occurred many times. The chain is built from TRBV15 and TRBJ1-1; no clear D gene. The V end was cut by 6 bases, the J end by 1 base, with 9 bases between. Germline V gives CDR1 LNHNV, CDR2 YYDKDF (reference sequence). The CDR3 runs 13 residues. In DNA, the CDR3 is TGTGCCACCAGTCAGTGGTGGAACACTGAAGCTTTCTTT. Protein: CATSQWWNTEAFF.